The source of this T cell receptor beta chain is a study of shared clonotypes between healthy human individuals. With 2 bases removed from V and 10 bases from J, the gap between germline ends came to 10 bases. The germline V gene has CDR1 SGHRS and CDR2 YFSETQ. This CDR3 is 12 amino acids long. The assay was immunoSEQ multiplex PCR, and TCRdb's table has in-frame clones only and misses some. The profile covers around 530,000 clones, with roughly 79% appearing a single time and 9.5% to 15% taken by the ten largest. Sequencing was carried out using PBMCs. The clonotype originates from a woman aged 40 to 49 in good health. Some clones in this sample may be carry-over from other donors' samples. This sequence joins TRBV5-1 and TRBJ2-1; possible D gene TRBD2, 5 bases. CDR3: CASSFLAGEQFF. The DNA of the CDR3 is TGCGCCAGCAGCTTCCTAGCAGGCGAGCAGTTCTTC.